The next 32 T cell receptor beta chains were all read from a single sample in a study of blood T cell repertoires in COVID-19. This table comes from immunoSEQ multiplex PCR, and its TCRdb copy is limited to in-frame clones, with some not included. The sample shows around 250,000 clones, 83% of them seen only once. Sequenced: peripheral blood. These receptors were obtained from a man of 80 years or more with acute or convalescent COVID-19.

This rearrangement joins TRBV19 to TRBJ2-7, with D possibly being TRBD2 (6 bases). The CDR3 runs to 15 residues. The V gene's germline CDR1 is LNHDA and CDR2 SQIVND (reference sequence). The germline V and J ends were trimmed by 0 bases and 2 bases, with 11 bases remaining between them. The CDR3 is CASSIDRGFTYEQYF. CDR3 coding DNA: TGTGCCAGTAGTATAGATCGGGGGTTCACCTACGAGCAGTACTTC.

This rearrangement joins TRBV19 to TRBJ2-7; TRBD1 agrees at 7 bases. This CDR3 comprises 16 residues. The germline V gene encodes CDR1 LNHDA and CDR2 SQIVND (reference sequence). V gave up 5 bases and J gave up 2 bases; unmatched junction bases: 12. The CDR3 DNA follows: TGTGCCAGTAGTGGGTCAACGACAGGGTTTCCCTACGAGCAGTACTTC. Its translation is CASSGSTTGFPYEQYF.

J is TRBJ2-7 and V is TRBV24-1; TRBD2 matches 7 bases. J was trimmed by 7 bases and V by 5 bases; bases with no gene match: 10. CDR1 is KGHDR, CDR2 SFDVKD, per germline. The CDR3 is 14 amino acids. The CDR3 nucleotides are TGTGCCACCAGTGTTGACAGCGGGATAGGAGAGCAGTACTTC. Its protein is CATSVDSGIGEQYF.

This chain connects TRBV5-1 to TRBJ2-2; D not resolved. The CDR3 totals 16 residues. Germline V gene sequence: CDR1 SGHRS, CDR2 YFSETQ. V dropped 4 bases and J dropped 0 bases, with 13 bases sitting between them. The CDR3 region is CASSLDTSSNTGELFF. DNA of the CDR3: TGCGCCAGCAGCCTCGACACGTCCTCGAACACCGGGGAGCTGTTTTTT.

The chain couples TRBV6-1 to TRBJ2-5, with 9 bases that match TRBD2. CDR1 is MNHNS, CDR2 SASEGT, per germline. CDR3 size: 16 residues. V gave up 0 bases and J gave up 5 bases; unmatched junction bases: 7. The CDR3 nucleotides are TGTGCCAGCAGTGAAGCTCTGGGACTAGCTGGGGAGACCCAGTACTTC. Residues: CASSEALGLAGETQYF.

The V call is TRBV30, the J call TRBJ2-7, with D unresolved. V gave up 1 base and J gave up 3 bases, with 10 bases separating them. This CDR3 has 13 amino acids. CDR1 GTSNPN and CDR2 SVGIG come from the germline V gene (reference sequence). DNA for the CDR3: TGTGCCTGGAGTGCTCGACTCCACTACGAGCAGTACTTC. It translates to CAWSARLHYEQYF.

V usage is TRBV5-4 and J usage is TRBJ2-7; 9 nucleotides align to TRBD1. After removal of 1 base from V and 2 bases from J, the junction contained 4 bases not matched to a gene. Germline-derived CDR1 and CDR2 are SGHNT and YYREEE (reference sequence). The CDR3 covers 15 residues. Here the CDR3 DNA reads TGTGCCAGCAGCTTGCCCGGGACAGGGCCCTACGAGCAGTACTTC. Its protein product is CASSLPGTGPYEQYF.

The J gene is TRBJ2-2, the V gene TRBV28, with D perhaps matching TRBD2 (5 bases). V was shortened by 2 bases and J by 4 bases, with 11 bases between the two germline ends. Germline lookup yields CDR1 MDHEN and CDR2 SYDVKM. This CDR3 comprises 15 residues. The CDR3 region is CASSLPQRGTGELFF. In DNA, the CDR3 is TGTGCCAGCAGTTTACCCCAACGGGGCACCGGGGAGCTGTTTTTT.

The sample holds one count of this clone. The CDR3 reads CASSFRTSGHGEQYF. DNA of the CDR3: TGTGCCAGCAGTTTCCGGACTAGCGGGCATGGCGAGCAGTACTTC. This chain joins TRBV6-6 and TRBJ2-7, with 11 bases fitting TRBD2. Germline CDR1 and CDR2: MNHNY and SVGAGI (reference sequence). V lost 4 bases, J lost 6 bases, and 8 bases stayed unmatched. The CDR3 has 15 amino acids.

The CDR3 nucleotides read TGTGCCAGCAGTCGACAGGGGACAGATACGCAGTATTTT. This gives the protein CASSRQGTDTQYF. This sequence joins TRBV27 and TRBJ2-3; 8 nucleotides match TRBD1. The length of the CDR3 is 13 residues. V lost 5 bases and J lost 3; bases outside the gene matches: 1. CDR1 is MNHEY, CDR2 SMNVEV, per germline (reference sequence).

This clone was recorded once. CDR3 bases: TGTGCCAGCAGTATACAGGGGGGGAACACTGAAGCTTTCTTT. Protein sequence: CASSIQGGNTEAFF. This chain connects TRBV6-5 to TRBJ1-1, with TRBD1 identical over 8 bases. The CDR3 runs 14 residues. Germline-derived CDR1 and CDR2 are MNHEY and SVGAGI. With V trimmed by 5 bases and J by 1 base, 3 bases remained unmatched.

The chain combines TRBV7-9 with TRBJ2-7; 12 nucleotides line up with TRBD1. Germline V lookup: CDR1 SEHNR, CDR2 FQNEAQ (reference sequence). J lost 4 bases, V lost 4 bases, and 5 bases had no gene match. The CDR3 spans 15 residues. The CDR3 DNA follows: TGTGCCAGCAGCTGGCCGGGACAGGGGGCTTACGAGCAGTACTTC. It translates to CASSWPGQGAYEQYF.

This rearrangement joins TRBV7-2 to TRBJ2-5, with D perhaps TRBD2 (7 bases). Between the trimmed V and J ends, which lost 1 base and 10 bases, there was a span of 10 bases. Germline loops: CDR1 SGHTA, CDR2 FQGNSA. The CDR3 is 12 amino acids. The CDR3, as DNA: TGTGCCAGCAGCTTAGGGGGAGGGGGCCAGTACTTC. Protein product: CASSLGGGGQYF.

The V call is TRBV19, the J call TRBJ2-3; TRBD1 matches at 8 bases. Unmatched junction bases numbered 12, after V lost 7 bases and J lost 6 bases. The CDR3 is made up of 15 amino acids. Germline CDR1 is LNHDA and CDR2 is SQIVND (reference sequence). The CDR3 reads CASTLGRGLGDTQYF. The CDR3 coding sequence is TGTGCCAGTACCTTGGGCAGGGGGCTCGGGGATACGCAGTATTTT.

This rearrangement joins TRBV6-5 to TRBJ1-1; possibly TRBD1 for D (5 bases). Germline CDR1 is MNHEY and CDR2 is SVGAGI. Trimming cost V 7 bases and J 6 bases, with 15 bases left between them. There are 13 residues in the CDR3. The CDR3: CASKPGSYSEAFF. CDR3 coding DNA: TGTGCCAGCAAACCAGGGTCTTACTCTGAAGCTTTCTTT.

The chain uses TRBV7-9 and TRBJ1-6; D is ambiguous. The CDR3 totals 14 residues. CDR1 and CDR2 (germline): SEHNR, FQNEAQ (reference sequence). The ends were cut back, 2 bases at V and 10 bases at J, with 12 bases in the middle. CDR3 sequence reads: CASSLNGIQSPLHF. The CDR3 DNA is TGTGCCAGCAGCTTAAACGGAATACAGTCACCCCTCCACTTT.

The V gene is TRBV2, the J gene TRBJ2-5, with D possibly matching TRBD2 (6 bases). Trimming shortened V by 7 bases and J by 3 bases, and 12 bases separated the two germline ends. The CDR3 is 13 residues long. CDR1 is SNHLY and CDR2 is FYNNEI in the germline V gene. For the CDR3, the DNA is TGTGCCAGCAAAGGTTCGGGAGAAGAGACCCAGTACTTC. Its protein product is CASKGSGEETQYF.

A note on this clone: This sample also contains other DNA sequences that code for the same CDR3. The rearrangement uses TRBV5-1 and TRBJ1-4; TRBD1 matches 8 bases. This CDR3 contains 15 residues. V lost 4 bases and J lost 2; bases outside the gene matches: 4. The germline V gene has CDR1 SGHRS and CDR2 YFSETQ. The CDR3 here is CASSAQGGTNEKLFF. Written as DNA, the CDR3 is TGCGCCAGCAGCGCACAGGGGGGCACTAATGAAAAACTGTTTTTT. The variable domain in full, with the rest retrieved from reference TRBV5-1 and TRBJ1-4, is KAGVTQTPRYLIKTRGQQVTLSCSPISGHRSVSWYQQTPGQGLQFLFEYFSETQRNKGNFPGRFSGRQFSNSRSEMNVSTLELGDSALYLCASSAQGGTNEKLFFGSGTQLSVL.

This clone has only a few counts. The rearrangement links TRBV7-6 to TRBJ1-4; D is ambiguous. CDR3 size: 13 residues. CDR1 is SGHVS and CDR2 is FNYEAQ in the germline V gene. The V gene lost 1 base and the J gene lost 12 bases, with 12 bases spanning the gap. CDR3 nucleotides: TGTGCCAGCAGCTTAGATGGAGAAGGAGAACTGTTTTTT. Translation: CASSLDGEGELFF.

V is TRBV5-1 and J is TRBJ1-2; D possibly corresponds to TRBD1 (6 bases). Germline loops: CDR1 SGHRS, CDR2 YFSETQ. The V end was cut by 3 bases, the J end by 1 base, with 13 bases between. The CDR3 runs to 15 residues. The CDR3 region has the DNA TGCGCCAGCAGCTACCAGGGGTCTCTTAACTATGGCTACACCTTC. Encoded protein: CASSYQGSLNYGYTF. Full variable domain (rest looked up from reference TRBV5-1 and TRBJ1-2): KAGVTQTPRYLIKTRGQQVTLSCSPISGHRSVSWYQQTPGQGLQFLFEYFSETQRNKGNFPGRFSGRQFSNSRSEMNVSTLELGDSALYLCASSYQGSLNYGYTFGSGTRLTVV.

This clone is a singleton in its sample. The rearrangement links TRBV5-1 to TRBJ2-3, with D possibly being TRBD2 (6 bases). V was pared by 1 base and J by 0 bases, with 12 bases between. CDR1 is SGHRS, CDR2 YFSETQ, per germline. This CDR3 is 16 amino acids long. CDR3 protein: CASSLYPGGSTDTQYF. CDR3 coding DNA: TGCGCCAGCAGCTTGTACCCCGGGGGAAGCACAGATACGCAGTATTTT.

The chain carries TRBV6-2 or TRBV6-3 and TRBJ2-5, with TRBD2 identical over 8 bases. Germline V gene sequence: CDR1 MNHEY, CDR2 SVGEGT. The CDR3 loop spans 16 amino acids. V dropped 2 bases and J dropped 4; count of bases not matched to a gene: 9. Here the CDR3 reads CASSYGYGRASETQYF. The CDR3 DNA sequence: TGTGCCAGCAGTTACGGTTACGGGAGGGCCTCAGAGACCCAGTACTTC.

The rearrangement links TRBV9 to TRBJ2-2; 7 bases fit TRBD1. V lost 3 bases to trimming and J lost 3 bases; unmatched junction nucleotides: 5. The CDR3 runs 15 residues. Germline CDR1 and CDR2: SGDLS and YYNGEE. The CDR3 loop is CASSAGTAHTGELFF. The DNA for the CDR3 is TGTGCCAGCAGCGCCGGGACAGCCCACACCGGGGAGCTGTTTTTT.

The chain uses TRBV5-4 and TRBJ2-5; a weak D match, TRBD1 (6 bases). Germline V lookup: CDR1 SGHNT, CDR2 YYREEE (reference sequence). V was shortened by 2 bases and J by 8 bases, with 10 bases between the two germline ends. This CDR3 comprises 12 residues. The CDR3 region has the DNA TGTGCCAGCAGCTTTCCACAGGGAACCCAGTACTTC. It yields the protein CASSFPQGTQYF.

The rearrangement links TRBV6-5 to TRBJ2-7, with 8 bases matching TRBD1. J lost 2 bases, V lost 5 bases, and 8 bases had no gene match. The CDR3 extends over 15 amino acids. In germline, CDR1 is MNHEY, CDR2 SVGAGI. The CDR3 sequence is CASSQGGQVAYEQYF. The CDR3 coding sequence is TGTGCCAGCAGTCAGGGGGGACAGGTCGCCTACGAGCAGTACTTC.

V and J are TRBV4-1 and TRBJ2-5, with 7 bases identical to TRBD2. The CDR3 runs 14 residues. Germline values: CDR1 MGHRA, CDR2 YSYEKL. V shed 1 base, J shed 14 bases, and the junction held 13 bases outside the gene matches. The CDR3 reads CASSQGGSGPGPYF. CDR3 nucleotide sequence: TGCGCCAGCAGCCAAGGGGGTAGCGGGCCCGGTCCCTACTTC.

This clone was counted a single time. This sequence joins TRBV2 and TRBJ1-4, with 9 bases aligning to TRBD1. This CDR3 region has 14 residues. The ends lost 6 bases at V and 8 bases at J; junction bases unmatched: 7. In germline, CDR1 is SNHLY, CDR2 FYNNEI. The CDR3 here is CASSTGTGIEKLFF. In nucleotides, the CDR3 is TGTGCCAGCAGCACCGGGACAGGGATAGAAAAACTGTTTTTT.

V gene TRBV27 combines with J gene TRBJ2-1; tentatively, D is TRBD2 (6 bases). The germline CDR1 and CDR2 sequences are MNHEY and SMNVEV (reference sequence). Trimming took off 3 bases at V and 3 bases at J, with 15 bases between the two ends. The length of the CDR3 is 16 residues. The CDR3 DNA sequence: TGTGCCAGCAGTTTTCTCGCGGGAAGTGGCTACAATGAGCAGTTCTTC. Amino acids: CASSFLAGSGYNEQFF.

This chain connects TRBV14 to TRBJ1-1; 7 positions match TRBD1. There are 14 residues in the CDR3. Germline-derived CDR1 and CDR2 are SGHDN and FVKESK. V trimming: 5 bases; J trimming: 2 bases; junction bases outside the gene matches: 5. The CDR3 DNA reads as TGTGCCAGCAGCTGGTGGACAGGCAACACTGAAGCTTTCTTT. It translates to CASSWWTGNTEAFF.

V gene TRBV5-1 combines with J gene TRBJ1-1, with D maybe TRBD1 (6 bases). Germline values: CDR1 SGHRS, CDR2 YFSETQ. V lost 2 bases to trimming and J lost 0 bases, with 14 bases between them. The CDR3 runs 16 residues. CDR3 protein: CASSLGQHSMNTEAFF. CDR3 nucleotides: TGCGCCAGCAGCTTAGGACAGCACTCTATGAACACTGAAGCTTTCTTT. The full variable domain, in which reference TRBV5-1 and TRBJ1-1 provide the parts outside the CDR3, is KAGVTQTPRYLIKTRGQQVTLSCSPISGHRSVSWYQQTPGQGLQFLFEYFSETQRNKGNFPGRFSGRQFSNSRSEMNVSTLELGDSALYLCASSLGQHSMNTEAFFGQGTRLTVV.

This clone was picked up a small number of times. The genes are TRBV5-8 and TRBJ2-7; 7 bases fit TRBD1. V lost 4 bases and J lost 5; bases outside the gene matches: 9. In germline, CDR1 is SGHTS, CDR2 YDEGEE. This CDR3 has 14 amino acids. The CDR3 region has the DNA TGTGCCAGCAGCCAGACAGGGTCAAGAAACGAGCAGTACTTC. Translation: CASSQTGSRNEQYF.

The genes are TRBV14 and TRBJ2-5; TRBD2 matches 11 bases. The ends lost 1 base at V and 5 bases at J; junction bases unmatched: 3. Germline V lookup: CDR1 SGHDN, CDR2 FVKESK. The length of the CDR3 is 15 residues. In nucleotides, the CDR3 is TGTGCCAGCAGCCAAGGACTAGCGGGGCGGGAGACCCAGTACTTC. It yields the protein CASSQGLAGRETQYF.